Below are 23 T cell receptor beta chains sequenced from a single sample in a study of monozygotic twins with inflammatory bowel disease. TCRdb re-called the 5' RACE reads; one entry per CDR3 protein, DNA not given. The specimen's table records 300,000 to 400,000 distinct CDR3 sequences. Sequencing was performed on blood. These receptors all come from a human donor with ulcerative colitis or Crohn's disease, or a healthy co-twin of an affected twin (not recorded which).

This chain uses TRBV7-2 with TRBJ2-7; as DNA is missing, the TRBD1 call by TCRdb cannot be tested. This CDR3 spans 14 amino acids. The germline CDR1 and CDR2 sequences are SGHTA and FQGNSA. CDR3 sequence reads: CASSSGDSSYEQYF.

The chain links TRBV10-3 to TRBJ2-7; TCRdb selects TRBD1, and the lack of DNA leaves this call unchecked. This CDR3 comprises 13 residues. Germline CDR1 reads ENHRY; CDR2 reads SYGVKD. CDR3 protein: CATWTGSLYEQYF.

This chain links TRBV20-1 with TRBJ1-1. The CDR3 covers 13 residues. Germline V lookup: CDR1 DFQATT, CDR2 SNEGSKA (reference sequence). The chain's CDR3 is CSARVSKDTEAFF.

The CDR3 loop is CASSYGRGRMNTEAFF. The rearrangement links TRBV6-2 or TRBV6-3 to TRBJ1-1; TCRdb designates TRBD1, a call that cannot be tested without DNA. The length of the CDR3 is 16 residues. Per germline, CDR1 MNHEY and CDR2 SVGEGT.

The chain recombines TRBV14 with TRBJ2-1; absent DNA, TCRdb's TRBD1 call cannot be checked. In germline, CDR1 is SGHDN, CDR2 FVKESK. The CDR3 length is 16 residues. This CDR3 reads CASSPRTGTGTNEQFF. Filled out from reference TRBV14 and TRBJ2-1, the complete variable domain reads EAGVTQFPSHSVIEKGQTVTLRCDPISGHDNLYWYRRVMGKEIKFLLHFVKESKQDESGMPNNRFLAERTGGTYSTLKVQPAELEDSGVYFCASSPRTGTGTNEQFFGPGTRLTVL.

This chain uses TRBV28 with TRBJ2-1; the TCRdb call, TRBD1, lacks DNA for checking. The CDR3 consists of 17 residues. The V gene's germline CDR1 is MDHEN and CDR2 SYDVKM. CDR3 protein: CASSLLGAGVLTNEQFF.

The J gene is TRBJ1-3, the V gene TRBV20-1; the TCRdb call, TRBD1, lacks DNA for checking. CDR3 length: 14 residues. The germline gives CDR1 DFQATT, CDR2 SNEGSKA (reference sequence). CDR3 sequence: CSAWDRRAGNTIYF.

The chain is built from TRBV5-1 and TRBJ2-1; TCRdb outputs TRBD1, but without DNA this stays unchecked. The CDR3 covers 18 residues. Per the germline V gene, CDR1 is SGHRS and CDR2 is YFSETQ. The chain's CDR3 is CASSFVVGAGQGYNEQFF.

J is TRBJ2-7 and V is TRBV28; lacking DNA, the TRBD1 call made by TCRdb goes unchecked. Looked up from germline, CDR1 is MDHEN and CDR2 is SYDVKM. The CDR3 extends over 13 amino acids. Here the CDR3 reads CASRDREDYEQYF.

This chain uses TRBV12-3 or TRBV12-4 with TRBJ1-1; TCRdb picks TRBD1, but there is no DNA to check that call. This CDR3 has 14 residues. The CDR3 protein is CASSRPGKNTEAFF.

The gene calls are TRBV11-2 and TRBJ2-1; the D call from TCRdb, TRBD2, cannot be confirmed without DNA. CDR3 length: 15 residues. Germline CDR1 and CDR2: SGHAT and FQNNGV. Here the CDR3 reads CASSSRGGPYNEQFF.

The chain recombines TRBV29-1 with TRBJ2-1; the TRBD1 assignment by TCRdb is unverifiable without DNA. The CDR3 runs 12 residues. Germline CDR1 is SQVTM and CDR2 is ANQGSEA. CDR3 sequence: CSVHRGAGEQFF.

The rearrangement links TRBV11-2 to TRBJ2-7. Germline lookup yields CDR1 SGHAT and CDR2 FQNNGV. This CDR3 is built from 15 residues. The CDR3 reads CASSLDRAETYEQYF. Full variable domain (outside the CDR3, taken from reference TRBV11-2 and TRBJ2-7): EAGVAQSPRYKIIEKRQSVAFWCNPISGHATLYWYQQILGQGPKLLIQFQNNGVVDDSQLPKDRFSAERLKGVDSTLKIQPAKLEDSAVYLCASSLDRAETYEQYFGPGTRLTVT.

The chain combines TRBV27 with TRBJ2-2; TCRdb's D call of TRBD1 is untestable without DNA. This CDR3 is built from 17 residues. Per the germline V gene, CDR1 is MNHEY and CDR2 is SMNVEV (reference sequence). CDR3 residues: CASSLSRGTANTGELFF.

The genes are TRBV28 and TRBJ2-7; TCRdb reports TRBD1, a call that lacks DNA to check it against. Germline CDR1 and CDR2: MDHEN and SYDVKM. This CDR3 has 15 amino acids. CDR3 sequence reads: CASSPLGQGWDEQYF.

V usage is TRBV7-8 and J usage is TRBJ2-1; as DNA is missing, the TRBD1 call by TCRdb cannot be tested. Looked up from germline, CDR1 is SGHVS and CDR2 is FQNEAQ. The CDR3 is 16 amino acids. The CDR3 protein is CASSSLGGPAYNEQFF.

The chain carries TRBV2 and TRBJ2-7. The CDR3 length is 12 residues. In germline, CDR1 is SNHLY, CDR2 FYNNEI. The CDR3 sequence is CASRTGAYEQYF. Looking up the rest from reference TRBV2 and TRBJ2-7 gives the full variable domain: EPEVTQTPSHQVTQMGQEVILRCVPISNHLYFYWYRQILGQKVEFLVSFYNNEISEKSEIFDDQFSVERPDGSNFTLKIRSTKLEDSAMYFCASRTGAYEQYFGPGTRLTVT.

The chain is built from TRBV10-3 and TRBJ1-3. This CDR3 has 14 residues. Germline assignment: CDR1 ENHRY and CDR2 SYGVKD. The CDR3 loop reads CAIRDSVSGNTIYF.

This chain uses TRBV29-1 with TRBJ1-1. This CDR3 has 11 residues. From germline, CDR1 is SQVTM and CDR2 ANQGSEA. The CDR3 sequence is CSANPASEAFF.

CDR3 in amino acids: CASRSGTGRVEETQYF. The chain is built from TRBV5-1 and TRBJ2-5; the TRBD1 assignment by TCRdb is unverifiable without DNA. The CDR3 runs to 16 residues. Germline values: CDR1 SGHRS, CDR2 YFSETQ.

The genes are TRBV7-2 and TRBJ2-1. Germline-derived CDR1 and CDR2 are SGHTA and FQGNSA. The CDR3 has 14 residues. The CDR3 sequence: CASSLEGPYNEQFF.

This chain joins TRBV20-1 and TRBJ2-7; lacking DNA, the TRBD1 call made by TCRdb goes unchecked. The CDR3 has 14 residues. Germline assignment: CDR1 DFQATT and CDR2 SNEGSKA (reference sequence). CDR3 protein: CSARRAPWAYEQYF.

V and J are TRBV5-1 and TRBJ2-6; as DNA is missing, the TRBD1 call by TCRdb cannot be tested. CDR3 length equals 16 residues. Germline CDR1 SGHRS, CDR2 YFSETQ. The CDR3 sequence: CASGVAGGAGANILTF.